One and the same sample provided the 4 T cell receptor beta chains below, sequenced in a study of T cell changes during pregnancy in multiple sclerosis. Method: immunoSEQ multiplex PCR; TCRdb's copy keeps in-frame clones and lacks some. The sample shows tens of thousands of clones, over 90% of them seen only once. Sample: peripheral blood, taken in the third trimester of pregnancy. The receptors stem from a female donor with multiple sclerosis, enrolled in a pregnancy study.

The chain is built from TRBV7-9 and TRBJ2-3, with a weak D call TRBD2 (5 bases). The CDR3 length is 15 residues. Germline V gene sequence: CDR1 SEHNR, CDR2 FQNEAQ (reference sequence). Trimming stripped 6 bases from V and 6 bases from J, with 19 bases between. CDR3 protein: CASSISGLAKDTQYF. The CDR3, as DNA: TGTGCCAGCAGTATAAGCGGTCTAGCCAAGGATACGCAGTATTTT.

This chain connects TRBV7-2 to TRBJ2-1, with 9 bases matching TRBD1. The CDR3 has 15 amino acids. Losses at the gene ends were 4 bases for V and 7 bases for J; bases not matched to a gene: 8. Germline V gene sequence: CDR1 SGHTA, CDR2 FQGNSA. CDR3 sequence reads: CASSSQGARSNEQFF. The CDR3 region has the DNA TGTGCCAGCAGCTCACAGGGGGCGCGAAGTAATGAGCAGTTCTTC. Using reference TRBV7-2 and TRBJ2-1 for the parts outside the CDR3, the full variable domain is GAGVSQSPSNKVTEKGKDVELRCDPISGHTALYWYRQSLGQGLEFLIYFQGNSAPDKSGLPSDRFSAERTGGSVSTLTIQRTQQEDSAVYLCASSSQGARSNEQFFGPGTRLTVL.

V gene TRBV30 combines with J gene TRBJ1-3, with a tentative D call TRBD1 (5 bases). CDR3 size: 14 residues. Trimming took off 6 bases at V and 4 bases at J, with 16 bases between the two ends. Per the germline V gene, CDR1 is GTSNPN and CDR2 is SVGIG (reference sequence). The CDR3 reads CACLEVGGGNTIYF. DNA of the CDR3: TGTGCCTGCCTTGAGGTGGGGGGAGGAAACACCATATATTTT.

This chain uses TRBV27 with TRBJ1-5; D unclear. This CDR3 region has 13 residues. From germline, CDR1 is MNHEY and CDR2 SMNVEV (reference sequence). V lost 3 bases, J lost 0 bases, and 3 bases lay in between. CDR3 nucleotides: TGTGCCAGCAGTTTTTATAGCAATCAGCCCCAGCATTTT. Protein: CASSFYSNQPQHF.